This is a list of T cell receptor beta chains from one sample in a study of lymphopenia after photon versus proton radiotherapy. The method was immunoSEQ multiplex PCR; TCRdb's version includes in-frame clones alone and lacks a portion of them. The table shows tens of thousands of clones, with around 86% occurring only once. Sequencing was performed on peripheral blood, taken from a patient treated with proton-based radiotherapy. The receptors originated from a man aged 80 or over with esophageal cancer. Both conserved end residues are part of each CDR3. Fields, in order: CDR3 protein, CDR3 DNA, D gene, V gene, clone size, J gene. D genes are given only for firm matches. Where a row states a size, it is once, few, many or the class of an expanded clone; other rows omit it.

CASISTGSNGYTF,TGTGCCAGCATTTCCACAGGATCCAATGGCTACACCTTC,NA,TRBV2,medium-sized,TRBJ1-2
CASRYKGLDDTQYF,TGTGCCAGCAGGTATAAAGGACTTGACGATACGCAGTATTTT,NA,TRBV6-5,NA,TRBJ2-3
CASSLTGTGTGNTIYF,TGTGCCAGCAGCTTAACCGGGACAGGGACTGGAAACACCATATATTTT,TRBD1,TRBV7-2,NA,TRBJ1-3
CASSPRGSTYNEQFF,TGTGCCAGCAGCCCCCGGGGGTCCACCTACAATGAGCAGTTCTTC,NA,TRBV7-9,NA,TRBJ2-1
CASSFRPGETQYF,TGTGCCAGCAGCTTCAGGCCGGGAGAGACCCAGTACTTC,NA,TRBV7-2,few,TRBJ2-5
CASSLVGGGLGNEQFF,TGTGCCAGCAGTTTAGTAGGCGGGGGGCTAGGTAATGAGCAGTTCTTC,TRBD2,TRBV27,NA,TRBJ2-1
CASAEVGQGIRDGNTIYF,TGTGCCAGCGCCGAGGTGGGACAGGGGATCCGTGATGGAAACACCATATATTTT,TRBD1,TRBV19,NA,TRBJ1-3
CASSGTAPNQPQHF,TGTGCCAGTAGTGGGACAGCTCCTAATCAGCCCCAGCATTTT,TRBD1,TRBV19,NA,TRBJ1-5
CASSPTTPNSGNTIYF,TGTGCCAGCTCACCCACGACACCTAACTCTGGAAACACCATATATTTT,NA,TRBV18,NA,TRBJ1-3
CASSVVGAGTQYF,TGTGCCAGCAGCGTAGTGGGGGCTGGGACCCAGTACTTC,NA,TRBV9,NA,TRBJ2-5
CAWSRENTEAFF,TGTGCCTGGAGTAGGGAGAACACTGAAGCTTTCTTT,NA,TRBV30,medium-sized,TRBJ1-1
CASSQGHIAGFQETQYF,TGCGCCAGCAGCCAAGGACACATCGCGGGGTTCCAAGAGACCCAGTACTTC,NA,TRBV4-3,NA,TRBJ2-5
CASSFDRNTGELFF,TGTGCCAGCAGCTTTGACAGAAACACCGGGGAGCTGTTTTTT,NA,TRBV7-2,NA,TRBJ2-2
CASSYGGSQPQHF,TGTGCCAGCAGTTACGGGGGGAGTCAGCCCCAGCATTTT,NA,TRBV6-5,NA,TRBJ1-5
CASSPLGISNQPQHF,TGTGCCAGCTCACCACTGGGAATAAGCAATCAGCCCCAGCATTTT,NA,TRBV18,NA,TRBJ1-5
CASSPRTGGNGELFF,TGTGCCAGCTCACCCAGGACAGGGGGCAACGGGGAGCTGTTTTTT,TRBD1,TRBV18,NA,TRBJ2-2
CASSLGLGSSYEQYF,TGTGCCAGCAGCTTGGGCCTAGGGAGCTCCTACGAGCAGTACTTC,NA,TRBV5-4,once,TRBJ2-7
CASSKGLGAGGPGEQYF,TGTGCCAGCAGCAAAGGGTTAGGAGCGGGAGGGCCGGGCGAGCAGTACTTC,NA,TRBV21-1,NA,TRBJ2-7
CASSREKSRGGNTIYF,TGTGCCAGCAGCAGGGAGAAATCAAGGGGTGGAAACACCATATATTTT,NA,TRBV2,once,TRBJ1-3
CASSGEGDLLTDTQYF,TGCGCCAGCAGCGGGGAGGGGGACCTACTCACAGATACGCAGTATTTT,NA,TRBV5-1,NA,TRBJ2-3
CSAYRDISYNEQFF,TGCAGCGCATACAGGGATATCTCCTACAATGAGCAGTTCTTC,NA,TRBV29-1,NA,TRBJ2-1
CASSLGVWGAGDETQYF,TGTGCCAGCAGCTTAGGAGTATGGGGGGCGGGAGACGAGACCCAGTACTTC,NA,TRBV11-3,NA,TRBJ2-5
CARSGSFVAKWYGYTF,TGTGCCAGATCTGGGTCATTCGTCGCTAAGTGGTATGGCTACACCTTC,NA,TRBV2,NA,TRBJ1-2
CAIGGTGTLDTQYF,TGTGCCATCGGAGGGACAGGGACCTTAGATACGCAGTATTTT,TRBD1,TRBV10-3,NA,TRBJ2-3
CASSFQPDWAGVPQPQHF,TGTGCCAGTAGTTTCCAACCCGATTGGGCAGGGGTTCCTCAGCCCCAGCATTTT,NA,TRBV19,NA,TRBJ1-5
CAISPGGTSYEQYF,TGTGCCATCAGTCCCGGGGGGACTAGCTACGAGCAGTACTTC,TRBD2,TRBV10-3,NA,TRBJ2-7
CASSYSSVEQFF,TGTGCCAGCAGTTACTCTAGCGTTGAGCAGTTCTTC,NA,TRBV6-6,NA,TRBJ2-1
CATSRVPTSGPKNIQYF,TGTGCCACCAGCAGAGTCCCCACTAGCGGGCCCAAAAACATTCAGTACTTC,TRBD2,TRBV15,NA,TRBJ2-4
CAWSWGRQHNSPLHF,TGTGCCTGGAGTTGGGGGCGACAGCATAATTCACCCCTCCACTTT,NA,TRBV30,NA,TRBJ1-6
CASSQGTGPTEAFF,TGCGCCAGCAGCCAAGGGACAGGGCCCACTGAAGCTTTCTTT,TRBD1,TRBV4-3,NA,TRBJ1-1
CASSQEWTNLGTDTQYF,TGCGCCAGCAGCCAAGAATGGACAAATCTCGGAACAGATACGCAGTATTTT,NA,TRBV4-3,NA,TRBJ2-3
CASSFWFGRETRTDTQYF,TGTGCCAGCAGCTTTTGGTTTGGGCGGGAGACCCGCACAGATACGCAGTATTTT,TRBD2,TRBV7-9,NA,TRBJ2-3
CASSSRGGRRQPQHF,TGTGCCAGCAGCTCAAGGGGGGGGCGGAGGCAGCCCCAGCATTTT,NA,TRBV7-8,NA,TRBJ1-5
CAWTSGPRGHSPLHF,TGTGCCTGGACCTCCGGGCCTAGGGGCCATTCACCCCTCCACTTT,NA,TRBV30,NA,TRBJ1-6
CASSPGQVYEQYF,TGTGCCAGCAGCCCTGGACAGGTCTACGAGCAGTACTTC,TRBD1,TRBV7-2,NA,TRBJ2-7
CASSSLGQEGYEQYF,TGTGCCAGCAGCTCACTGGGACAGGAGGGCTACGAGCAGTACTTC,TRBD1,TRBV5-6,NA,TRBJ2-7
CASSVPQAPMSF,TGTGCCAGCAGCGTCCCCCAGGCCCCGATGAGCTTC,NA,TRBV5-8,NA,TRBJ2-7
CASSYSQLGSNEKLFF,TGTGCCAGCAGTTACTCGCAACTGGGCTCTAATGAAAAACTGTTTTTT,NA,TRBV6-5,NA,TRBJ1-4
CASSLDSFQDSTLGHYGYTF,TGCGCCAGCAGCTTGGACTCTTTCCAGGACAGTACCCTGGGCCATTATGGCTACACCTTC,NA,TRBV5-1,NA,TRBJ1-2
CASSLAGETNEKLFF,TGTGCCAGCAGCTTGGCGGGGGAAACTAATGAAAAACTGTTTTTT,NA,TRBV5-6,NA,TRBJ1-4
CAWSQRGDGTQYF,TGTGCCTGGAGTCAACGCGGGGATGGGACCCAGTACTTC,NA,TRBV30,NA,TRBJ2-5
CASSPRGGWGSGELFF,TGTGCCAGCAGCCCACGGGGGGGTTGGGGTTCCGGGGAGCTGTTTTTT,TRBD2,TRBV7-7,NA,TRBJ2-2
CARSLGQAYNEQFF,TGTGCCCGTTCCCTCGGACAGGCGTACAATGAGCAGTTCTTC,TRBD1,TRBV30,NA,TRBJ2-1
CASSYLGSPNYGYTF,TGTGCCAGCAGTTACTTGGGCAGCCCTAACTATGGCTACACCTTC,NA,TRBV6-5,NA,TRBJ1-2
CAWTAKGGLNTEAFF,TGTGCCTGGACTGCCAAAGGGGGCTTGAACACTGAAGCTTTCTTT,TRBD1,TRBV30,few,TRBJ1-1
CASRETGTGTEKLFF,TGTGCCAGCAGGGAAACCGGGACAGGGACAGAAAAACTGTTTTTT,TRBD1,TRBV6-4,NA,TRBJ1-4
CASSLEQGVADTQYF,TGTGCCAGCAGCTTAGAACAGGGTGTCGCAGATACGCAGTATTTT,NA,TRBV7-9,NA,TRBJ2-3
CAWSGDREGYTF,TGTGCCTGGAGTGGGGACAGGGAAGGCTACACCTTC,TRBD1,TRBV30,NA,TRBJ1-2
CASSRTETGSEAFF,TGTGCCAGCAGCCGAACCGAGACAGGGTCTGAAGCTTTCTTT,TRBD1,TRBV4-2,NA,TRBJ1-1